Each of the 32 T cell receptor beta chains below was sequenced from the same sample in a study of control samples from healthy donors and cancer patients. Sequencing was performed with immunoSEQ multiplex PCR; in TCRdb, only in-frame clones are kept and a portion is missing. The sample has some 120,000 clones, 85% to 95% seen once. Specimen: PBMCs. The receptors come from a man over 45 with head and neck cancer.

The rearrangement joins TRBV9 to TRBJ1-6; 7 nucleotides line up with TRBD1. Germline V gene sequence: CDR1 SGDLS, CDR2 YYNGEE. V was clipped by 3 bases and J by 13 bases; unmatched bases: 4. The CDR3 sequence is 12 residues long. CDR3 in DNA: TGTGCCAGCAGCGACGACAGGGAGCCCCTCCACTTT. It codes for CASSDDREPLHF.

This chain uses TRBV5-1 with TRBJ2-2; D possibly matches TRBD1 or TRBD2 (5 bases each). Trimming cost V 0 bases and J 4 bases, with 13 bases left between them. The CDR3 length is 16 residues. Germline V CDR1 and CDR2: SGHRS, YFSETQ. The CDR3 sequence: CASSLALGAATGELFF. The CDR3 DNA is TGCGCCAGCAGCTTGGCCCTCGGGGCGGCCACCGGGGAGCTGTTTTTT.

In this sample, this clone turned up once. V gene TRBV7-8 combines with J gene TRBJ2-1; a weak D match, TRBD2 (6 bases). Germline V gene lookup returns CDR1 SGHVS and CDR2 FQNEAQ. The V and J ends lost 2 bases and 4 bases respectively, with 18 bases between them. This CDR3 is 17 amino acids long. The CDR3 nucleotides read TGTGCCAGCAGCTTAACGCGGGTGGGGGACTTATACAATGAGCAGTTCTTC. Its translation: CASSLTRVGDLYNEQFF.

This chain uses TRBV2 with TRBJ1-5; D is unclear. The germline V and J ends were trimmed by 4 bases and 6 bases, with 10 bases remaining between them. The germline V gene has CDR1 SNHLY and CDR2 FYNNEI. This CDR3 region has 13 residues. The CDR3 spells CASSVVVGQPQHF. Here the CDR3 DNA reads TGTGCCAGCAGTGTTGTCGTCGGTCAGCCCCAGCATTTT.

The chain has TRBV7-8 and TRBJ2-1; no clear D. CDR1 SGHVS and CDR2 FQNEAQ come from the germline V gene. Trimming cost V 5 bases and J 5 bases, with 10 bases left between them. The CDR3 is 13 amino acids. CDR3 in DNA: TGTGCCAGCAGCCCCCGGTGGGACAATGAGCAGTTCTTC. The encoded protein is CASSPRWDNEQFF.

This chain links TRBV28 with TRBJ1-1; D may be TRBD1 (5 bases). Germline V lookup: CDR1 MDHEN, CDR2 SYDVKM. CDR3 length equals 13 residues. V was pared by 9 bases and J by 4 bases, with 15 bases between. CDR3 in DNA: TGTGCCAGTATGCGGGGCCTTAGCACTGAAGCTTTCTTT. This gives the protein CASMRGLSTEAFF. The whole variable domain, filled in from reference TRBV28 and TRBJ1-1, reads DVKVTQSSRYLVKRTGEKVFLECVQDMDHENMFWYRQDPGLGLRLIYFSYDVKMKEKGDIPEGYSVSREKKERFSLILESASTNQTSMYLCASMRGLSTEAFFGQGTRLTVV.

This clone occurred a few times. This chain links TRBV19 with TRBJ2-7; D is undetermined. There are 13 residues in the CDR3. With 4 bases removed from V and 2 bases from J, the gap between germline ends came to 9 bases. Germline CDR1 LNHDA, CDR2 SQIVND (reference sequence). As DNA, the CDR3 is TGTGCCAGTAGTACTCCTCCAACCTACGAGCAGTACTTC. Translating gives CASSTPPTYEQYF.

The table lists this clone with a count of one. This chain links TRBV10-3 with TRBJ2-3; D is ambiguous. Germline loops: CDR1 ENHRY, CDR2 SYGVKD. The CDR3 contains 14 residues. V was cut by 8 bases and J by 3 bases, with 15 bases left in between. CDR3 bases: TGTGCCATCGGTCGGCTCCAACAAACAGATACGCAGTATTTT. Its protein product is CAIGRLQQTDTQYF.

The J gene is TRBJ2-7, the V gene TRBV7-9; a weak D match, TRBD2 (6 bases). Trimming left V 8 bases short and J 7 bases short, with 21 bases between. This CDR3 is 14 amino acids long. Looked up from germline, CDR1 is SEHNR and CDR2 is FQNEAQ (reference sequence). This chain's CDR3 is CASSWAGTRGEQYF. In DNA, the CDR3 is TGTGCCAGCTCCTGGGCGGGGACCCGTGGGGAGCAGTACTTC.

V gene TRBV4-1 combines with J gene TRBJ2-7; D is unclear. Germline values: CDR1 MGHRA, CDR2 YSYEKL. CDR3 size: 12 residues. With 5 bases removed from V and 3 bases from J, the gap between germline ends came to 8 bases. DNA for the CDR3: TGCGCCAGCAGCGGGCCCCTCTACGAGCAGTACTTC. Protein sequence: CASSGPLYEQYF.

In this sample, this clone turned up a few times. This chain uses TRBV7-2 with TRBJ1-3; TRBD1 might be the D (6 bases). V lost 2 bases, J lost 4 bases, and 9 bases lay in between. CDR1 is SGHTA and CDR2 is FQGNSA in the germline V gene. This CDR3 spans 14 amino acids. As DNA, the CDR3 is TGTGCCAGCAGCTTATCAGGACAGGGAAACACCATATATTTT. This gives the protein CASSLSGQGNTIYF.

The chain uses TRBV30 and TRBJ1-1; D may be TRBD1 (6 bases). Per the germline V gene, CDR1 is GTSNPN and CDR2 is SVGIG (reference sequence). Trimming pared 1 base from V and 4 bases from J, leaving 16 bases between. This CDR3 contains 15 residues. The CDR3 spells CAWSAQGTGLTEAFF. Written as DNA, the CDR3 is TGTGCCTGGAGTGCCCAGGGAACAGGGCTCACTGAAGCTTTCTTT.

V is TRBV19 and J is TRBJ2-3, with 11 positions matching TRBD2. Germline V gene data show CDR1 as LNHDA and CDR2 as SQIVND (reference sequence). V was clipped by 4 bases and J by 2 bases; unmatched bases: 5. The CDR3 runs to 16 residues. The CDR3 nucleotides are TGTGCCAGTAGTAAGACTAGCGGGGAGTACACAGATACGCAGTATTTT. Protein: CASSKTSGEYTDTQYF. The full variable domain, rest sourced from reference TRBV19 and TRBJ2-3, is DGGITQSPKYLFRKEGQNVTLSCEQNLNHDAMYWYRQDPGQGLRLIYYSQIVNDFQKGDIAEGYSVSREKKESFPLTVTSAQKNPTAFYLCASSKTSGEYTDTQYFGPGTRLTVL.

The chain couples TRBV13 to TRBJ2-7; no reliable D call. V lost 4 bases and J 3 bases, leaving 13 bases between the germline ends. CDR3 length: 14 residues. Germline V gives CDR1 PRHDT, CDR2 FYEKMQ (reference sequence). The CDR3 loop is CASSYYNRVYEQYF. The CDR3 DNA sequence: TGTGCCAGCAGCTACTATAATAGAGTCTACGAGCAGTACTTC. Variable domain in full (rest from reference TRBV13 and TRBJ2-7): AAGVIQSPRHLIKEKRETATLKCYPIPRHDTVYWYQQGPGQDPQFLISFYEKMQSDKGSIPDRFSAQQFSDYHSELNMSSLELGDSALYFCASSYYNRVYEQYFGPGTRLTVT.

This chain's CDR3 is CASSASDTEAFF. The CDR3 DNA reads TGTGCCAGCAGCGCGAGTGATACTGAAGCTTTCTTT. The rearrangement links TRBV9 to TRBJ1-1; D ambiguous. Germline V gives CDR1 SGDLS, CDR2 YYNGEE. The CDR3 sequence is 12 residues long. Between the trimmed V and J ends, which lost 3 bases and 5 bases, there was a span of 8 bases.

The chain employs TRBV7-8 and TRBJ2-7; D might be TRBD1 or TRBD2, each matching 5 bases. With 5 bases removed from V and 4 bases from J, the gap between germline ends came to 12 bases. Looked up from germline, CDR1 is SGHVS and CDR2 is FQNEAQ. The CDR3 is 13 residues long. The CDR3 DNA reads as TGTGCCAGCAGCCCGGGGACGGGGTACGAGCAGTACTTC. Translated: CASSPGTGYEQYF. The variable domain in full, completed from reference TRBV7-8 and TRBJ2-7, reads GAGVSQSPRYKVAKRGQDVALRCDPISGHVSLFWYQQALGQGPEFLTYFQNEAQLDKSGLPSDRFFAERPEGSVSTLKIQRTQQEDSAVYLCASSPGTGYEQYFGPGTRLTVT.

The chain employs TRBV9 and TRBJ2-1; TRBD1 or TRBD2 may be the D gene (5 bases each). This CDR3 spans 16 amino acids. CDR1 and CDR2 (germline): SGDLS, YYNGEE. V was shortened by 2 bases and J by 6 bases, with 18 bases between the two germline ends. CDR3 bases: TGTGCCAGCAGCGTCACCACGGGACGCGGTAGCAATGAGCAGTTCTTC. Protein: CASSVTTGRGSNEQFF.

The chain combines TRBV30 with TRBJ1-4, with D hard to call. Trimming cost V 2 bases and J 0 bases, with 7 bases left between them. This CDR3 has 14 residues. Germline assignment: CDR1 GTSNPN and CDR2 SVGIG (reference sequence). The DNA of the CDR3 is TGTGCCTGGAGTCCGCAGCCAACTAATGAAAAACTGTTTTTT. Protein product: CAWSPQPTNEKLFF.

V gene TRBV12-5 combines with J gene TRBJ2-5, with D perhaps given as TRBD1 or TRBD2 (5 bases each). Trimming took off 5 bases at V and 3 bases at J, with 19 bases between the two ends. Germline V gives CDR1 LGHNT, CDR2 FRNRAP. This CDR3 is 16 amino acids long. CDR3 amino acids: CASGTRDGDVEETQYF. The CDR3 DNA reads TGTGCTAGTGGTACCCGGGACGGTGATGTGGAAGAGACCCAGTACTTC. The full variable domain, in which reference TRBV12-5 and TRBJ2-5 provide the parts outside the CDR3, is DARVTQTPRHKVTEMGQEVTMRCQPILGHNTVFWYRQTMMQGLELLAYFRNRAPLDDSGMPKDRFSAEMPDATLATLKIQPSEPRDSAVYFCASGTRDGDVEETQYFGPGTRLLVL.

V and J are TRBV5-4 and TRBJ2-3; D unresolved. Per the germline V gene, CDR1 is SGHNT and CDR2 is YYREEE (reference sequence). Trimming took off 1 base at V and 3 bases at J, with 6 bases between the two ends. The CDR3 has 13 amino acids. In DNA form, the CDR3 reads TGTGCCAGCAGCTTGAGTGCTACAGATACGCAGTATTTT. Its protein is CASSLSATDTQYF.

The chain joins TRBV19 to TRBJ1-2; D remains ambiguous. The CDR3 contains 11 residues. V gave up 3 bases and J gave up 8 bases, with 7 bases separating them. Germline loops: CDR1 LNHDA, CDR2 SQIVND (reference sequence). Here the CDR3 DNA reads TGTGCCAGTAGTATGGAGCTGGGCTACACCTTC. Protein sequence: CASSMELGYTF.

V and J are TRBV7-9 and TRBJ1-2; D ambiguous. The germline V gene encodes CDR1 SEHNR and CDR2 FQNEAQ (reference sequence). The CDR3 is made up of 15 amino acids. V gave up 1 base and J gave up 7 bases, with 16 bases separating them. The CDR3 is CASSLEVPGEGGYTF. Written as DNA, the CDR3 is TGTGCCAGCAGCTTAGAGGTTCCCGGGGAGGGTGGCTACACCTTC.

The rearrangement joins TRBV27 to TRBJ2-1; D possibly corresponds to TRBD1 (6 bases). Trimming left V 2 bases short and J 7 bases short, with 9 bases between. The CDR3 contains 13 residues. The V gene's germline CDR1 is MNHEY and CDR2 SMNVEV (reference sequence). CDR3 in amino acids: CASSLLDRNEQFF. In nucleotides, the CDR3 is TGTGCCAGCAGTTTACTCGACAGGAATGAGCAGTTCTTC.

This chain connects TRBV30 to TRBJ1-3; D is ambiguous. Germline V CDR1 and CDR2: GTSNPN, SVGIG (reference sequence). V lost 1 base and J lost 4, with 14 bases in between. CDR3 length: 15 amino acids. In nucleotides, the CDR3 is TGTGCCTGGAGTGCCGACAATAACGCCGGAAACACCATATATTTT. Translation gives CAWSADNNAGNTIYF.

The CDR3 nucleotides are TGCGCCAGCAGCGGTAGCGGGGGGCTCACAGATACGCAGTATTTT. Amino acid sequence: CASSGSGGLTDTQYF. This chain connects TRBV5-1 to TRBJ2-3; 10 bases line up with TRBD2. The V and J ends lost 4 bases and 2 bases, in that order; junction bases with no gene match: 4. The CDR3 consists of 15 residues. The germline CDR1 and CDR2 sequences are SGHRS and YFSETQ.

The rearrangement links TRBV24-1 to TRBJ2-7; perhaps TRBD2 as D (7 bases). Germline CDR1 KGHDR, CDR2 SFDVKD. The V end lost 5 bases, the J end lost 5 bases, and 15 bases lay between the germline ends. CDR3 size: 14 residues. The CDR3 DNA reads as TGTGCCACCAGTGTAAGGGGGGGATCCAACGAGCAGTACTTC. Its protein product is CATSVRGGSNEQYF.

V is TRBV3-1 (or the pseudogene TRBV3-2) and J is TRBJ1-1; TRBD1 might be the D (5 bases). Trimming left V 1 base short and J 4 bases short, with 28 bases between. The CDR3 runs to 20 residues. The germline V gene encodes CDR1 LGHDT and CDR2 YNNKEL (reference sequence). In DNA, the CDR3 is TGTGCCAGCAGCCAAGTGTTTTGGTGGCAGGGAGGACGGTACGGCACTGAAGCTTTCTTT. This encodes CASSQVFWWQGGRYGTEAFF.

The J gene is TRBJ2-7, the V gene TRBV7-2; either TRBD1 or TRBD2 may supply D (5 bases each). The CDR3 is 13 residues long. Germline CDR1 reads SGHTA; CDR2 reads FQGNSA. The V and J ends lost 3 bases and 2 bases respectively, with 8 bases between them. The CDR3 protein is CASSFQGAYEQYF. The CDR3 nucleotides read TGTGCCAGCAGCTTCCAGGGAGCCTACGAGCAGTACTTC.

J is TRBJ2-5 and V is TRBV5-1; 9 nucleotides align to TRBD2. V shed 0 bases, J shed 5 bases, and the junction held 5 bases outside the gene matches. The CDR3 sequence is 15 residues long. Germline CDR1 and CDR2: SGHRS and YFSETQ. The CDR3, as DNA: TGCGCCAGCAGCTTGGGGACTAGCGCCCCTGAGACCCAGTACTTC. The encoded protein is CASSLGTSAPETQYF. The full variable domain, with the rest looked up from reference TRBV5-1 and TRBJ2-5, is KAGVTQTPRYLIKTRGQQVTLSCSPISGHRSVSWYQQTPGQGLQFLFEYFSETQRNKGNFPGRFSGRQFSNSRSEMNVSTLELGDSALYLCASSLGTSAPETQYFGPGTRLLVL.

DNA for the CDR3: TGTGCCAGCAGCGCCCCGGACAGGGGGTGGACCGGGGAGCTGTTTTTT. Translation gives CASSAPDRGWTGELFF. The chain couples TRBV9 to TRBJ2-2, with 10 positions matching TRBD1. CDR1 and CDR2 (germline): SGDLS, YYNGEE. Unmatched junction bases numbered 7, after V lost 3 bases and J lost 5 bases. The CDR3 spans 16 residues.

Only one count was recorded for this clone. This chain joins TRBV6-2 or TRBV6-3 and TRBJ2-7; weak D call: TRBD1 (5 bases). CDR1 and CDR2 (germline): MNHEY, SVGEGT. V was cut by 2 bases and J by 3 bases, with 11 bases left in between. The CDR3 is 14 amino acids. The CDR3 spells CASSYDTGNYEQYF. The CDR3 bases are TGTGCCAGCAGTTACGATACAGGCAACTACGAGCAGTACTTC.

The genes are TRBV7-2 and TRBJ2-5, with unresolved D. The CDR3 is 14 residues long. The ends were cut back, 0 bases at V and 5 bases at J, with 10 bases in the middle. The germline CDR1 and CDR2 sequences are SGHTA and FQGNSA. This chain's CDR3 is CASSLAGIGETQYF. CDR3 DNA: TGTGCCAGCAGCTTAGCAGGGATTGGGGAGACCCAGTACTTC.